One and the same sample provided the 11 T cell receptor beta chains below, sequenced in a study of blood T cell repertoires in COVID-19 (TCRdb year 2020). The method behind the library was the immunoSEQ multiplex PCR assay. TCRdb's version of the immuneACCESS table is confined to in-frame rearrangements and falls short of the full clone set. An unresolved V gene accounts for under half of the shortfall where checked; the remainder is of unknown origin. The table for this sample lists under 130,000 clones; 85% to 90% of them were counted only once. The ten largest clonotypes hold about 3% of the sample. The sequenced material came from peripheral blood. All receptors come from a human donor in a cohort sampled during active COVID-19.

This chain links TRBV19 with TRBJ2-7; maybe TRBD1 (6 bases). This CDR3 has 14 residues. V lost 5 bases and J 3 bases, leaving 14 bases between the germline ends. Per germline, CDR1 LNHDA and CDR2 SQIVND (reference sequence). CDR3 sequence: CASSAGVALYEQYF. The CDR3 coding sequence is TGTGCCAGTAGTGCAGGGGTCGCCCTCTACGAGCAGTACTTC.

This chain uses TRBV30 with TRBJ1-1; possibly TRBD1 for D (6 bases). The CDR3 runs to 13 residues. Looked up from germline, CDR1 is GTSNPN and CDR2 is SVGIG (reference sequence). The ends were cut back, 0 bases at V and 5 bases at J, with 10 bases in the middle. CDR3 region: CAWSVRGRTEAFF. In nucleotides, the CDR3 is TGTGCCTGGAGTGTAAGGGGGAGAACTGAAGCTTTCTTT.

DNA of the CDR3: TGTGCCAGCAGCTTGCCAGGGGAAGCTAATGAAAAACTGTTTTTT. Translating gives CASSLPGEANEKLFF. The chain is built from TRBV5-6 and TRBJ1-4; D is possibly TRBD1 (6 bases). Deletions cut 1 base from V and 3 bases from J, with 10 bases between. The CDR3 covers 15 residues. Looked up from germline, CDR1 is SGHDT and CDR2 is YYEEEE.

The chain carries TRBV7-9 and TRBJ1-1; D is uncertain. Germline assignment: CDR1 SEHNR and CDR2 FQNEAQ (reference sequence). CDR3 length equals 15 residues. V lost 5 bases and J 0 bases, leaving 13 bases between the germline ends. The CDR3 reads CASSLREALNTEAFF. The DNA of the CDR3 is TGTGCCAGCAGCCTCCGGGAGGCTTTGAACACTGAAGCTTTCTTT.

V usage is TRBV10-1 and J usage is TRBJ2-5, with 7 bases identical to TRBD1. Germline V CDR1 and CDR2: WNHNN, SYGVQD (reference sequence). This CDR3 spans 16 amino acids. V dropped 7 bases and J dropped 5; count of bases not matched to a gene: 16. The CDR3 DNA sequence: TGCGCCAGCACCCTACCTAAACAGGGGTCGGGCGAGACCCAGTACTTC. This sequence encodes CASTLPKQGSGETQYF.

The V gene is TRBV5-5, the J gene TRBJ1-4; D may be TRBD1 (5 bases). Trimming removed 3 bases at V and 3 bases at J, with 9 bases between. Germline CDR1 SGHKS, CDR2 YYEKEE (reference sequence). The CDR3 contains 14 residues. The CDR3 protein is CASSSDIANEKLFF. As DNA, the CDR3 is TGTGCCAGCAGCTCGGACATAGCTAATGAAAAACTGTTTTTT.

J is TRBJ2-1 and V is TRBV11-2; 12 nucleotides match TRBD2. Germline CDR1 and CDR2: SGHAT and FQNNGV. V shed 5 bases and J 12 bases; nucleotides not matched to a gene: 8. The CDR3 covers 14 residues. The CDR3 protein is CASSPGLAGGGQFF. In DNA, the CDR3 is TGTGCCAGCAGCCCGGGACTAGCGGGCGGGGGGCAGTTCTTC.

The rearrangement links TRBV3-1 (or the pseudogene TRBV3-2) to TRBJ2-4; 8 nucleotides align to TRBD2. V lost 0 bases to trimming and J lost 0 bases; unmatched junction nucleotides: 7. The CDR3 has 18 residues. The germline CDR1 and CDR2 sequences are LGHDT and YNNKEL (reference sequence). CDR3 in DNA: TGTGCCAGCAGCCAAGACTCCAGCGGGGGACGAGCCAAAAACATTCAGTACTTC. This codes for CASSQDSSGGRAKNIQYF.

This clone was counted a single time. The chain employs TRBV9 and TRBJ1-1, with D possibly being TRBD1 (6 bases). The CDR3 totals 14 residues. Trimming stripped 1 base from V and 5 bases from J, with 12 bases between. Germline assignment: CDR1 SGDLS and CDR2 YYNGEE. For the CDR3, the DNA is TGTGCCAGCAGCGTATTACAGGGAGAGACTGAAGCTTTCTTT. Translation: CASSVLQGETEAFF. The complete variable domain, with remaining parts taken from reference TRBV9 and TRBJ1-1, reads DSGVTQTPKHLITATGQRVTLRCSPRSGDLSVYWYQQSLDQGLQFLIQYYNGEERAKGNILERFSAQQFPDLHSELNLSSLELGDSALYFCASSVLQGETEAFFGQGTRLTVV.

The V gene is TRBV10-3, the J gene TRBJ1-2; TRBD1 agrees at 8 bases. CDR1 is ENHRY, CDR2 SYGVKD, per germline. The CDR3 runs to 15 residues. The V segment lost 0 bases and the J segment 8 bases; nucleotides outside the gene matches: 8. The CDR3 bases are TGTGCCATCAGTGAGTCGAGTTCAGGGGGCCGGGGCTACACCTTC. Encoded protein: CAISESSSGGRGYTF.

J is TRBJ1-1 and V is TRBV5-1; the D gene is possibly TRBD1 (6 bases). The germline V and J ends were trimmed by 2 bases and 6 bases, with 11 bases remaining between them. The germline V gene has CDR1 SGHRS and CDR2 YFSETQ. This CDR3 comprises 13 residues. This CDR3 reads CASSFTGSAEAFF. CDR3 nucleotide sequence: TGCGCCAGCAGCTTTACAGGGAGCGCTGAAGCTTTCTTT.